Presented here are 8 T cell receptor beta chains from one specimen sequenced in a study of tumor-infiltrating lymphocytes in primary liver carcinoma (dated by TCRdb to 2016 to 2017). Without any cell sorting, total RNA and DNA were extracted together from approximately 22-30 mg of bulk tissue using the AllPrep DNA/RNA mini kit. Data came from an Illumina HiSeq 2500. TCRbeta-specific cDNA was reverse-transcribed from approximately 460 ng total RNA using a constant-region primer and ProtoScript II reverse transcriptase. Three nested multiplex PCR rounds, following a slightly modified ARM-PCR procedure, were used to build the TCRbeta libraries. Each of the first two PCR rounds ran for about 10 cycles and used multiplex TRBV1-TRBV30 forward primers together with a Cbeta reverse primer. TCRdb handled the public reads itself, with Q25 trimming in fastp and clone calling in MiXCR, and kept productive beta chains. Entries that share a CDR3 protein sequence are merged under the most common genes and DNA. The sample table lists approximately 92,000 distinct CDR3 sequences, just over 65% of them with a count of one. Clones ranked in the top ten supply 27% of the sample.

Sequences were obtained from tumor-adjacent normal liver tissue. The receptors originated from a man aged 35-49 years with primary liver carcinoma and hepatitis B virus infection.

Only a few counts were recorded for this clonotype. At one of its ends the junction is not consistent with the germline gene, which may arise from a read error. The gene calls are TRBV11-2 and TRBJ2-1, with TRBD2 matching 7 bases. CDR1 SGHAT and CDR2 FQNNGV come from the germline V gene. The CDR3 totals 16 residues. CDR3 protein: CASSLDIGLVMGEQFF. Written as DNA, the CDR3 is TGTGCCAGCAGTTTGGATATCGGACTAGTCATGGGTGAGCAATTCTTC.

Regarding this clonotype: Germline and junction disagree at one end, which may indicate a read error. J is TRBJ1-2 and V is TRBV11-2; maybe TRBD1 (5 bases). Germline assignment: CDR1 SGHAT and CDR2 FQNNGV. This CDR3 region has 16 residues. The CDR3 DNA reads TGTGCCAACAGCAGAACCTATAGCGACGGGGGACTAGGCTACACCTTC. This encodes CANSRTYSDGGLGYTF.

A note on this clonotype: The conserved phenylalanine or tryptophan is not found at the CDR3 terminus, so this likely reflects a read error. The limits of the CDR3 on the DNA are not certain, so only TCRdb's listed CDR3 is given. This chain links TRBV11-2 with TRBJ2-6; TRBD2, the table's D call, was not compared with the DNA. The CDR3 sequence runs 20 residues, both termini included. The germline V gene encodes CDR1 SGHAT and CDR2 FQNNGV. The CDR3 loop reads CASSLDSVAGGLSGANVLAS.

This rearrangement joins TRBV18 to TRBJ2-7, with TRBD1 as a possible D gene (6 bases). Per germline, CDR1 KGHSH and CDR2 LQKENI. V was clipped by 5 bases and J by 3 bases, with 11 bases between them. The CDR3 is made up of 13 amino acids. The CDR3: CASSSRGGYEQYF. The CDR3 nucleotides are TGTGCCAGCTCATCGAGAGGGGGCTACGAGCAGTACTTC.

In regard to this clonotype: The conserved closing phenylalanine or tryptophan is absent in this CDR3, likely reflecting a read error. The DNA is left out, because the CDR3 cannot be placed on it with certainty; the CDR3 is given as TCRdb lists it. The genes are TRBV11-3 and TRBJ1-1; the table's D gene call, TRBD1, was not cross checked with the DNA. The CDR3 comprises 13 residues, both ends counted. Looked up from germline, CDR1 is SGHNT and CDR2 is YENEEA. The CDR3 sequence: CASSLTGGTEASY.

The table lists this clonotype with many counts. V is TRBV29-1 and J is TRBJ2-2; 7 positions match TRBD1. The CDR3 has 16 residues. V shed 2 bases and J 4 bases; nucleotides not matched to a gene: 10. Looked up from germline, CDR1 is SQVTM and CDR2 is ANQGSEA. CDR3 DNA: TGCAGCGTTGAATACGAAGAGGGGGCGAGCACCGGGGAGCTGTTTTTT. This encodes CSVEYEEGASTGELFF.

This clonotype has just one count. A much larger clone sits a single nucleotide away, making a read error possible. The J gene is TRBJ2-5, the V gene TRBV28; 7 positions match TRBD1. Germline V gene data show CDR1 as MDHEN and CDR2 as SYDVKM. V gave up 5 bases and J gave up 5 bases; unmatched junction bases: 11. This CDR3 has 15 residues. CDR3 amino acids: CASSTRQGPSETQYF. The CDR3, as DNA: TGTGCCAGCAGTACCCGACAGGGACCCTCGGAGACCCAGTACTTC.

As for this clonotype: The junction shows a germline mismatch at one end, possibly a read error. The chain is built from TRBV29-1 and TRBJ2-1; the D gene is possibly TRBD2 (7 bases). The CDR3 is 18 residues long. The germline gives CDR1 SQVTM, CDR2 ANQGSEA. The CDR3 sequence is CSVEGGGWAGDRSNEQFF. The CDR3 DNA reads TGCAGCGTCGAAGGGGGGGGTTGGGCAGGGGACCGTTCCAATGAGCAGTTCTTC.